The entry that follows covers one TCR beta chain sequence. Repertoires were generated with immunoSEQ multiplex PCR, while TCRdb's copy carries only in-frame clones and drops some. The repertoire holds some 200,000 clones, 85% to 90% seen once, with under 6.5% in the top ten. This entry is derived from a study of T cell responses to AZD1222 COVID-19 vaccine. Looked up from germline, CDR1 is MDHEN and CDR2 is SYDVKM. CDR3 length equals 14 residues. Trimming took off 5 bases at V and 5 bases at J, with 13 bases between the two ends. This material consisted of peripheral blood, taken on day 0 of AZD1222 vaccination. The chain is built from TRBV28 and TRBJ2-1; D ambiguous. This receptor was obtained from an adult in good health. CDR3 in amino acids: CASSHDRKNNEQFF. The CDR3 DNA reads as TGTGCCAGCAGTCATGATCGGAAAAACAATGAGCAGTTCTTC.